This T cell receptor beta chain was recorded in a study of control samples from healthy donors and cancer patients. TCRdb keeps only in-frame clones here, not all; method: immunoSEQ multiplex PCR. The sample has some 200,000 clones; about 93% are singletons. This clone was seen just once. V lost 0 bases to trimming and J lost 2 bases; unmatched junction nucleotides: 6. Germline CDR1 GTSNPN, CDR2 SVGIG (reference sequence). This CDR3 has 15 residues. Source material: blood. V and J are TRBV30 and TRBJ2-7, with 8 bases fitting TRBD1. The TCR comes from a young man in good health. CDR3 in DNA: TGTGCCTGGAGTGTAGGACAGGGAGGCCCCTACGAGCAGTACTTC. Amino acid sequence: CAWSVGQGGPYEQYF.